One sample yielded the 6 T cell receptor beta chains listed below, sequenced in a study of cytomegalovirus exposure and HLA in healthy donors. 13 Jbeta primers and 60 Vbeta primers were used for the PCR. TCRdb's copy holds only in-frame clones and misses some; the assay was immunoSEQ multiplex PCR. The table has about 190,000 clones, around 86% seen once. Input material: PBMCs. All receptors come from a woman in her fifties or sixties in good health and CMV-seropositive.

The gene calls are TRBV12-5 and TRBJ2-3, with D possibly being TRBD1 (6 bases). The CDR3 spans 13 residues. V was cut by 7 bases and J by 2 bases, with 10 bases left in between. CDR1 is LGHNT and CDR2 is FRNRAP in the germline V gene. The CDR3 here is CASVGQYTDTQYF. The CDR3 nucleotides read TGTGCTAGTGTCGGACAGTACACAGATACGCAGTATTTT. The full variable domain, with the rest looked up from reference TRBV12-5 and TRBJ2-3, is DARVTQTPRHKVTEMGQEVTMRCQPILGHNTVFWYRQTMMQGLELLAYFRNRAPLDDSGMPKDRFSAEMPDATLATLKIQPSEPRDSAVYFCASVGQYTDTQYFGPGTRLTVL.

The chain employs TRBV5-6 and TRBJ1-3, with 7 bases matching TRBD1. The CDR3 runs to 16 residues. Trimming at V came to 2 bases and at J to 1 base, leaving 6 bases not matched to a gene. Looked up from germline, CDR1 is SGHDT and CDR2 is YYEEEE. For the CDR3, the DNA is TGTGCCAGCAGCTTCCTGACAGGGTCGTCTGGAAACACCATATATTTT. Protein: CASSFLTGSSGNTIYF.

The chain couples TRBV29-1 to TRBJ1-1, with TRBD1 identical over 9 bases. The V gene end was trimmed by 7 bases and the J gene end by 1 base; junction bases not matched to a gene: 4. Germline CDR1 SQVTM, CDR2 ANQGSEA. The CDR3 totals 13 residues. The chain's CDR3 is CSAQTGGNTEAFF. The DNA of the CDR3 is TGCAGCGCACAGACAGGGGGGAACACTGAAGCTTTCTTT.

The chain carries TRBV5-1 and TRBJ2-5; D ambiguous. Germline V gene sequence: CDR1 SGHRS, CDR2 YFSETQ. This CDR3 region has 12 residues. Trimming left V 0 bases short and J 9 bases short, with 9 bases between. The CDR3 region has the DNA TGCGCCAGCAGCTTGGCCCGTAAGCCCCAGTACTTC. Protein sequence: CASSLARKPQYF.

The rearrangement uses TRBV7-9 and TRBJ1-2; 9 bases are a match to TRBD1. V lost 9 bases and J lost 2; bases outside the gene matches: 19. CDR3 size: 18 residues. CDR1 SEHNR and CDR2 FQNEAQ come from the germline V gene (reference sequence). The CDR3 loop reads CASIPLTGGPGKNYGYTF. CDR3 DNA: TGTGCCAGTATACCCCTTACAGGGGGCCCAGGGAAGAACTATGGCTACACCTTC.

This rearrangement joins TRBV11-2 to TRBJ1-4; D may be TRBD1 (6 bases). This CDR3 spans 13 amino acids. Germline V gene lookup returns CDR1 SGHAT and CDR2 FQNNGV. The V and J ends lost 4 bases and 6 bases respectively, with 9 bases between them. The CDR3, as DNA: TGTGCCAGCAGCTCAGGGGTCGATGAAAAACTGTTTTTT. Translation: CASSSGVDEKLFF.